Each of the 22 T cell receptor beta chains below was sequenced from the same sample in a study of T cells in Graves' hyperthyroidism and ophthalmopathy. RNA transcripts served as the template for amplifying TCR beta CDR3 regions. Initially, a first-round RT-PCR of the TCR CDR3 employed the HTBI primer set. TCRdb redid the calling of the multiplex PCR reads with MiXCR, one entry per CDR3 protein. The sample includes 300,000 to 450,000 distinct CDR3 sequences, approximately 15% of them seen just once. Material for sequencing was blood. These receptors were obtained from a young woman with Graves' hyperthyroidism that later progressed to Graves' ophthalmopathy.

This clonotype was seen a handful of times. V is TRBV28 and J is TRBJ2-3; perhaps D is TRBD1 or TRBD2 (6 bases each). Trimming stripped 8 bases from V and 2 bases from J, with 26 bases between. Germline V gene data show CDR1 as MDHEN and CDR2 as SYDVKM. This CDR3 contains 18 residues. CDR3 loop: CASASLSGRTASTDTQYF. The CDR3, as DNA: TGTGCCAGCGCCTCGTTATCGGGGAGGACAGCGTCCACAGATACGCAGTATTTT.

The chain is built from TRBV19 and TRBJ2-5; 7 bases line up with TRBD2. The CDR3 is made up of 12 amino acids. Per germline, CDR1 LNHDA and CDR2 SQIVND (reference sequence). V lost 0 bases to trimming and J lost 9 bases; unmatched junction nucleotides: 1. In DNA form, the CDR3 reads TGTGCCAGTAGTATAGATCGGGGGGCCCAGTACTTC. Its translation is CASSIDRGAQYF.

In the case of this clonotype: This may arise from a read error, as a much more abundant clone is one base away. The V and J genes are TRBV2 and TRBJ2-7, with TRBD1 matching over 7 bases. V dropped 5 bases and J dropped 1; count of bases not matched to a gene: 8. The CDR3 is made up of 15 amino acids. The germline V gene has CDR1 SNHLY and CDR2 FYNNEI. CDR3 protein: CASSTDRDPSYEQYF. In DNA form, the CDR3 reads TGTGCCAGCAGTACAGACAGGGACCCTTCCTACGAGCAGTACTTC.

The chain has TRBV11-2 and TRBJ1-1; 8 positions match TRBD1. Per germline, CDR1 SGHAT and CDR2 FQNNGV. This CDR3 region has 14 residues. Trimming at V came to 2 bases and at J to 3 bases, leaving 2 bases not matched to a gene. The CDR3 nucleotides read TGTGCCAGCAGCTTAACAGGGGGGGACACTGAAGCTTTCTTT. Translating gives CASSLTGGDTEAFF.

This clonotype was found many times. This rearrangement joins TRBV3-1 to TRBJ2-2; D may be TRBD2 (6 bases). The CDR3 loop spans 19 amino acids. V gave up 0 bases and J gave up 6 bases, with 23 bases separating them. Per the germline V gene, CDR1 is LGHDT and CDR2 is YNNKEL (reference sequence). CDR3: CASSQDRKIGGTGAGELFF. In DNA, the CDR3 is TGTGCCAGCAGCCAAGATCGGAAGATAGGTGGGACTGGTGCCGGGGAGCTGTTTTTT.

This clonotype appeared many times. V gene TRBV28 combines with J gene TRBJ1-5, with TRBD1 matching 7 bases. Germline CDR1 and CDR2: MDHEN and SYDVKM. The CDR3 covers 16 residues. The V and J ends lost 3 bases and 0 bases, in that order; junction bases with no gene match: 5. CDR3 amino acids: CASSFRTGYSNQPQHF. DNA of the CDR3: TGTGCCAGCAGTTTCAGGACAGGTTATAGCAATCAGCCCCAGCATTTT.

This clonotype turned up a few times. The chain recombines TRBV25-1 with TRBJ2-1, with 9 bases that match TRBD2. J lost 6 bases, V lost 7 bases, and 19 bases had no gene match. This CDR3 comprises 18 residues. CDR1 is MGHDK and CDR2 is SYGVNS in the germline V gene. CDR3 coding DNA: TGTGCCAGCAACGCAAAGGGGCTAGCGGGACAGCACGTCAATGAGCAGTTCTTC. Translated, it gives CASNAKGLAGQHVNEQFF.

The V gene is TRBV6-1, the J gene TRBJ2-1, with 10 bases aligning to TRBD2. Germline lookup yields CDR1 MNHNS and CDR2 SASEGT. The V segment lost 5 bases and the J segment 7 bases; nucleotides outside the gene matches: 11. This CDR3 is 16 amino acids long. The CDR3 region has the DNA TGTGCCAGCAGTCTAGCTCCGGGACTAGCGTATAATGAGCAGTTCTTC. Encoded protein: CASSLAPGLAYNEQFF.

This clonotype was recorded many times. The V call is TRBV6-1, the J call TRBJ2-1; 7 bases match TRBD2. Germline CDR1 is MNHNS and CDR2 is SASEGT. V trimming: 3 bases; J trimming: 4 bases; junction bases outside the gene matches: 6. The CDR3 covers 15 residues. For the CDR3, the DNA is TGTGCCAGCAGTGAGCGGGAGCGCGTGTACAATGAGCAGTTCTTC. It encodes CASSERERVYNEQFF.

V usage is TRBV20-1 and J usage is TRBJ2-1; the match to TRBD1 covers 9 bases. CDR1 is DFQATT and CDR2 is SNEGSKA in the germline V gene (reference sequence). Trimming at V came to 6 bases and at J to 7 bases, leaving 10 bases not matched to a gene. CDR3 length equals 14 residues. The CDR3 loop reads CSAFGQGIENEQFF. DNA for the CDR3: TGCAGTGCCTTTGGACAGGGGATTGAAAATGAGCAGTTCTTC.

This sequence joins TRBV5-1 and TRBJ2-4, with TRBD1 identical over 7 bases. The CDR3 runs to 15 residues. Germline values: CDR1 SGHRS, CDR2 YFSETQ. V shed 4 bases, J shed 5 bases, and the junction held 9 bases outside the gene matches. CDR3 residues: CASSPFGQGENIQYF. The CDR3 nucleotides read TGCGCCAGCAGCCCTTTCGGGCAGGGGGAAAACATTCAGTACTTC.

The rearrangement uses TRBV7-9 and TRBJ2-5, with 9 nucleotides matching TRBD1. This CDR3 has 16 residues. CDR1 and CDR2 (germline): SEHNR, FQNEAQ (reference sequence). The trim removed 2 bases at V and 6 bases at J, leaving 10 bases unmatched. CDR3 coding DNA: TGTGCCAGCAGCTTAAGGACAGGGGATTCACAAAAGACCCAGTACTTC. Protein sequence: CASSLRTGDSQKTQYF.

As for this clonotype: A clone one base away is much larger, so this may be a read error. The chain has TRBV5-1 and TRBJ2-6; either TRBD1 or TRBD2 may supply D (5 bases each). Germline CDR1 and CDR2: SGHRS and YFSETQ. The CDR3 spans 14 residues. The CDR3 nucleotides are TGCGCCAGCAGTTGGACGTCCGGGGCCAGCGTCCTGACTTTC. This sequence encodes CASSWTSGASVLTF.

This clonotype occurred a few times. A much larger clone lies one base from this, so it may be a read error. The chain couples TRBV2 to TRBJ2-3; TRBD1 matches 8 bases. CDR1 SNHLY and CDR2 FYNNEI come from the germline V gene. The V and J ends lost 7 bases and 8 bases, in that order; junction bases with no gene match: 5. This CDR3 has 12 amino acids. The DNA of the CDR3 is TGTGCCAGCACTGCAGGGGGCATTACGCAGTATTTT. Residues: CASTAGGITQYF.

This clonotype was observed many times. This chain connects TRBV6-5 to TRBJ2-1; 12 nucleotides agree with TRBD2. V dropped 0 bases and J dropped 4; count of bases not matched to a gene: 4. The length of the CDR3 is 17 residues. Germline assignment: CDR1 MNHEY and CDR2 SVGAGI. DNA of the CDR3: TGTGCCAGCAGTTACTCGGGGACTAGCGGGCCTTACAATGAGCAGTTCTTC. This sequence encodes CASSYSGTSGPYNEQFF.

The genes are TRBV28 and TRBJ2-7, with D tentatively TRBD1 (5 bases). The CDR3 is 13 residues long. From germline, CDR1 is MDHEN and CDR2 SYDVKM. Trimming shortened V by 3 bases and J by 6 bases, and 12 bases separated the two germline ends. CDR3 bases: TGTGCCAGCAGTTTTGAAGGGGCAAGCGAGCAGTACTTC. Encoded protein: CASSFEGASEQYF.

The table lists this clonotype with a few counts. This chain connects TRBV20-1 to TRBJ2-1; no clear D gene. Trimming left V 2 bases short and J 3 bases short, with 23 bases between. The CDR3 spans 18 residues. Germline CDR1 DFQATT, CDR2 SNEGSKA (reference sequence). CDR3 bases: TGCAGTGCTAGATCCCCCCCAAAAGGCAGCAAGATCTACAATGAGCAGTTCTTC. This gives the protein CSARSPPKGSKIYNEQFF.

This clonotype was detected only a few times. V gene TRBV29-1 combines with J gene TRBJ2-7; a possible D gene is TRBD2 (5 bases). This CDR3 spans 15 amino acids. Between the trimmed V and J ends, which lost 7 bases and 11 bases, there was a span of 30 bases. Germline V gene sequence: CDR1 SQVTM, CDR2 ANQGSEA. CDR3: CSASLDDGPGYGEYF. Written as DNA, the CDR3 is TGCAGCGCCTCGCTAGATGACGGGCCAGGCTACGGGGAGTACTTC.

The J gene is TRBJ1-1, the V gene TRBV10-3, with 7 bases aligning to TRBD1. J was trimmed by 2 bases and V by 6 bases; bases with no gene match: 9. CDR1 is ENHRY, CDR2 SYGVKD, per germline. The CDR3 has 15 residues. The CDR3 loop reads CAIRSQGRNNTEAFF. The CDR3 region has the DNA TGTGCCATCAGATCACAGGGGAGGAACAACACTGAAGCTTTCTTT.

This clonotype has at least ten counts. The V call is TRBV20-1, the J call TRBJ2-7; TRBD1 matches 9 bases. V lost 0 bases to trimming and J lost 1 base; unmatched junction nucleotides: 10. Germline-derived CDR1 and CDR2 are DFQATT and SNEGSKA (reference sequence). The CDR3 sequence is 17 residues long. The CDR3 loop is CSARDPSLGQGSYEQYF. Written as DNA, the CDR3 is TGCAGTGCTAGAGATCCCTCCTTGGGACAGGGTTCCTACGAGCAGTACTTC.

The rearrangement joins TRBV2 to TRBJ2-1; D is unclear. The V end was cut by 2 bases, the J end by 4 bases, with 6 bases between. Germline V gene data show CDR1 as SNHLY and CDR2 as FYNNEI. The CDR3 loop spans 13 amino acids. CDR3 sequence (DNA): TGTGCCAGCAGTGAATTTCCGTACAATGAGCAGTTCTTC. Protein product: CASSEFPYNEQFF.

The V gene is TRBV12-5, the J gene TRBJ2-6, with no clear D. The V end was cut by 2 bases, the J end by 3 bases, with 2 bases between. The CDR3 is made up of 13 amino acids. Germline V gene sequence: CDR1 LGHNT, CDR2 FRNRAP. The CDR3 loop reads CASGLIGANVLTF. In DNA, the CDR3 is TGTGCTAGTGGTTTGATTGGGGCCAACGTCCTGACTTTC.